This TCR beta chain was found in a study of tumor-infiltrating lymphocytes in primary liver carcinoma. Study summary: Tumor stage was T1-T3 N0M0, and tumor size was 4.2 to 10 cm across. Overall study results and limits: Pairs comparing tumor with adjacent tissue or blood overlapped less than pairs drawn from tumor regions.

Researchers drew blood RNA from unsorted whole blood and extracted germline DNA as well. The CDR3 runs 17 residues. V dropped 4 bases and J dropped 0; count of bases not matched to a gene: 7. Germline V gene data show CDR1 as SGHRS and CDR2 as YFSETQ. The input was 450 to 550 ng total RNA; TCR beta cDNA was made from it with a constant-region primer. ARM-PCR was slightly modified, and three nested multiplex PCR rounds with it gave rise to the TCR beta libraries. The two initial PCR rounds, ten to eleven cycles each, used TRBV1-TRBV30 forward and C-beta reverse primers. One entry per CDR3 protein results from TCRdb running MiXCR on the multiplex PCR reads. The sample shows approximately 310,000 distinct CDR3 sequences, 65% of them seen only once. Notes on this clonotype: Antigen specificity is unknown.

This sequence joins TRBV5-1 and TRBJ2-6, with 7 bases identical to TRBD1. The sequence was obtained from a man aged 40-50 years with primary liver carcinoma and hepatitis B virus infection. Sequenced sample: peripheral blood. The CDR3 DNA reads TGCGCCAGCAGCGACGGGACAGCAAGCTCTGGGGCCAACGTCCTGACTTTC. Its translation: CASSDGTASSGANVLTF.